This TCR beta chain was identified in a study of identical twins. General study results and limits: There is a chance that invariant MAIT and iNKT cells partially muddied zero-insertion analyses.

The CDR3 spans 14 residues. The V and J ends lost 7 bases and 3 bases, in that order; junction bases with no gene match: 9. Germline CDR1 and CDR2: SNHLY and FYNNEI. As for this clonotype: Its antigen is currently unknown.

TCRdb processed the 5' RACE reads anew with MiXCR; each CDR3 protein has one entry. The data contain approximately 350,000 distinct CDR3 sequences, approximately 13% of them seen just once; the ten biggest clones take up around 7.2%. These data are also associated with another study on yellow fever vaccine responses in identical twins.

The chain combines TRBV2 with TRBJ2-7; 7 positions match TRBD2. The TCR sequence derives from a woman between 18 and 30 years old in good health. Sequenced material: CD8+ T cells sorted from blood. The CDR3 DNA follows: TGTGCCAGCAAGGATGAGGGAGGGTACTACGAGCAGTACTTC. Amino acid sequence: CASKDEGGYYEQYF. The full variable domain, its missing parts supplied by reference TRBV2 and TRBJ2-7, is EPEVTQTPSHQVTQMGQEVILRCVPISNHLYFYWYRQILGQKVEFLVSFYNNEISEKSEIFDDQFSVERPDGSNFTLKIRSTKLEDSAMYFCASKDEGGYYEQYFGPGTRLTVT.